Listed here are 7 T cell receptor beta chains from one sample, sequenced in a study of cytomegalovirus exposure and HLA in healthy donors. The PCR had 60 Vbeta and 13 Jbeta primers. Here immunoSEQ multiplex PCR was the method, and the copy in TCRdb shows in-frame clones only, minus some. The sample carries a few hundred thousand clones, roughly 80% recorded once. The material sequenced was PBMCs. The receptors derive from a man between 35 and 55 years old in good health and CMV-seronegative.

This chain joins TRBV5-1 and TRBJ1-4; TRBD1 aligns across 7 bases. The CDR3 sequence is 13 residues long. J was trimmed by 7 bases and V by 3 bases; bases with no gene match: 3. In germline, CDR1 is SGHRS, CDR2 YFSETQ. CDR3 region: CASSWDSSEKLFF. DNA of the CDR3: TGCGCCAGCAGCTGGGACAGTAGTGAAAAACTGTTTTTT.

The chain couples TRBV2 to TRBJ1-2; 9 nucleotides agree with TRBD1. The germline V gene has CDR1 SNHLY and CDR2 FYNNEI. This CDR3 is built from 16 residues. Germline trimming cut 6 bases from V and 4 bases from J; bases unmatched to any gene: 12. The CDR3 loop reads CASSDDPGQGFYGYTF. The CDR3 nucleotides are TGTGCCAGCAGCGACGACCCGGGACAGGGATTCTATGGCTACACCTTC.

On this clone itself: One end of the junction is discordant with germline, which a read error may explain. V is TRBV12-5 and J is TRBJ2-7, with 8 bases aligning to TRBD1. Per germline, CDR1 LGHNT and CDR2 FRNRAP. The CDR3 has 13 amino acids. The DNA for the CDR3 is TGTGCTAGTGGTTTGGCCTCAGGGGGCCCCCTCCACTTC. Protein: CASGLASGGPLHF.

The chain couples TRBV7-6 to TRBJ2-1; 7 bases are a match to TRBD2. This CDR3 is 16 amino acids long. Losses at the gene ends were 1 base for V and 7 bases for J; bases not matched to a gene: 10. From germline, CDR1 is SGHVS and CDR2 FNYEAQ. CDR3 sequence (DNA): TGTGCCAGCAGCTTAGTGGCGGGAGAGCTCTTGAATGAGCAGTTCTTC. This codes for CASSLVAGELLNEQFF.

The gene calls are TRBV5-1 and TRBJ2-3, with TRBD2 as a possible D gene (6 bases). This CDR3 contains 15 residues. The germline V gene encodes CDR1 SGHRS and CDR2 YFSETQ. Trimming pared 0 bases from V and 1 base from J, leaving 9 bases between. The CDR3 protein is CASSLGRGRTDTQYF. DNA for the CDR3: TGCGCCAGCAGCTTGGGGCGGGGCCGCACAGATACGCAGTATTTT.

The genes are TRBV7-9 and TRBJ2-7; 9 bases line up with TRBD1. Germline loops: CDR1 SEHNR, CDR2 FQNEAQ (reference sequence). This CDR3 has 14 amino acids. The V segment lost 7 bases and the J segment 4 bases; nucleotides outside the gene matches: 8. As DNA, the CDR3 is TGTGCCAGCACCCTCGGGGACAGGGTATACGAGCAGTACTTC. Protein: CASTLGDRVYEQYF.

The chain joins TRBV15 to TRBJ1-2; 7 nucleotides agree with TRBD1. Germline-derived CDR1 and CDR2 are LNHNV and YYDKDF (reference sequence). V was pared by 0 bases and J by 5 bases, with 9 bases of the junction left unmatched. The CDR3 extends over 16 amino acids. The CDR3 nucleotides read TGTGCCACCAGCAGAGATAGGGGGCAGGGGATATATGGCTACACCTTC. This codes for CATSRDRGQGIYGYTF.